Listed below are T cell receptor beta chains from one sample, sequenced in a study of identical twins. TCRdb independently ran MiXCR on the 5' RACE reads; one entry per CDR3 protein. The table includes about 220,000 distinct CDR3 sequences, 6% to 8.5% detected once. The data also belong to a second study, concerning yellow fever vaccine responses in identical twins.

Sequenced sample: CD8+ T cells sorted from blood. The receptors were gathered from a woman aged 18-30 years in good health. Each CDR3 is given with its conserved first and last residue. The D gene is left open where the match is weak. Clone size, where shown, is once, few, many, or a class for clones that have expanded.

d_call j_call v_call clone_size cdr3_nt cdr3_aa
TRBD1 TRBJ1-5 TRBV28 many TGTGCCAGCAGTCCCAGGACAGGGGGCAATCAGCCCCAGCATTTT CASSPRTGGNQPQHF
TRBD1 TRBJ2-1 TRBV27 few TGTGCCAGCAGTCCGTTCAGACAGGGCTCCTACAATGAGCAGTTCTTC CASSPFRQGSYNEQFF
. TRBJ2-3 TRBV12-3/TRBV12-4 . TGTGCCAGCAGCCTGATCTTGACAGATACGCAGTATTTT CASSLILTDTQYF
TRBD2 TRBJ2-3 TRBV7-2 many TGTGCCAGCAGCTCTGGGACTAGCGGACATTTCACAGATACGCAGTATTTT CASSSGTSGHFTDTQYF
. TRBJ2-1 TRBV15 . TGTGCCACCAGCAGAGATATTCCATATTACAATGAGCAGTTCTTC CATSRDIPYYNEQFF
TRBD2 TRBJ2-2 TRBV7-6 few TGTGCCAGCAGCTTAAGGGCGGGGGTTAACACCGGGGAGCTGTTTTTT CASSLRAGVNTGELFF
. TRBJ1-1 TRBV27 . TGTGCCAGCAGTTTACGGGGTCCGGACCTGAACACTGAAGCTTTCTTT CASSLRGPDLNTEAFF
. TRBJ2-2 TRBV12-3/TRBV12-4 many TGTGCCAGCAGTTGGGGTGGAACCGGGGAGCTGTTTTTT CASSWGGTGELFF
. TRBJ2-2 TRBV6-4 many TGTGCCAGCAGTGACTCGAGGTCGAGGAGCGGGGAGCTGTTTTTT CASSDSRSRSGELFF
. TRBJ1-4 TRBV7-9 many TGTGCCAGCAGCGCCCGGATTGATGCCGAAAAACTGTTTTTT CASSARIDAEKLFF
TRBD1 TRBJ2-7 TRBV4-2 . TGTGCCAGCAGCCCCCGATATGGACAGGGAGCCTACGAGCAGTACTTC CASSPRYGQGAYEQYF
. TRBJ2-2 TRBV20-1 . TGCAGTGCTCGGGATGAAGGGGAGCTGTTTTTT CSARDEGELFF
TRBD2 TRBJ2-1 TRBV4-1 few TGCGCCAGCAGCCAAGGTTGGGGAGCGGGAGGGGACAGCTCCTACAATGAGCAGTTCTTC CASSQGWGAGGDSSYNEQFF
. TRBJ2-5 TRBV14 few TGTGCCAGCAGCCAAGATCCTTGGACAACCATCCAAGAGACCCAGTACTTC CASSQDPWTTIQETQYF
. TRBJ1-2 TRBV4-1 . TGCGCCAGCAGCCAAGACCCGGGGCCGACGGATGGCTACACCTTC CASSQDPGPTDGYTF
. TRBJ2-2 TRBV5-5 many TGTGCCAGCAGCGCCCGGGACCCTACTTTTGCCGGGGAGCTGTTTTTT CASSARDPTFAGELFF
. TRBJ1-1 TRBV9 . TGTGCCAGCAGCGGGGGGACGGGGACCATCACTGAAGCTTTCTTT CASSGGTGTITEAFF
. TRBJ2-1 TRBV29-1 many TGCAGCGTTGAAGATCGGGAAGGGACAGAGCAGTTCTTC CSVEDREGTEQFF
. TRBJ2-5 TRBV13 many TGTGCCAGCAGCTTATTCGGTTACCAAGAGACCCAGTACTTC CASSLFGYQETQYF
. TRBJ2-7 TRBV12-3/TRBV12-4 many TGTGCCAGCAGTTTGCGCCAGGGGATCTACGAGCAGTACTTC CASSLRQGIYEQYF
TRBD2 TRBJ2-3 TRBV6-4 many TGTGCCAGCAGCCTAACTAGCGGGGGCACAGATACGCAGTATTTT CASSLTSGGTDTQYF